A selection of T cell receptor beta chains follows, all from one sample in a study of early T cells in non-severe SARS-CoV-2 infection. TCRdb re-called the 5' RACE reads through MiXCR, storing one row per CDR3 protein. This sample has 70,000 to 85,000 distinct CDR3 sequences, with 12% found just once. Sequenced: whole blood. The receptor set was obtained from an adult who was a healthcare worker with PCR-confirmed SARS-CoV-2 infection or an uninfected control (not recorded which). The CDR3 runs from the conserved cysteine through the conserved F or W. A D gene is named only where the DNA matches it firmly. Size values are once, few and many counts, or a class for expanded clones, and some rows have none.

cdr3_length: 15; j_call: TRBJ1-5; v_call: TRBV5-5; clone_size: NA; d_call: NA; cdr3_aa: CASSPTIQGNQPQHF; cdr3_nt: TGTGCCAGCAGCCCGACCATCCAGGGGAATCAGCCCCAGCATTTT
cdr3_length: 16; j_call: TRBJ1-4; v_call: TRBV27; clone_size: many; d_call: NA; cdr3_aa: CASRPNRVATNEKLFF; cdr3_nt: TGTGCCAGCAGACCTAACAGGGTAGCAACTAATGAAAAACTGTTTTTT
cdr3_length: 13; j_call: TRBJ2-3; v_call: TRBV29-1; clone_size: few; d_call: TRBD2; cdr3_aa: CSVDSGHTDTQYF; cdr3_nt: TGCAGCGTTGATAGCGGGCACACAGATACGCAGTATTTT
cdr3_length: 15; j_call: TRBJ1-1; v_call: TRBV18; clone_size: few; d_call: NA; cdr3_aa: CASSPHEETGAEVFF; cdr3_nt: TGTGCCAGCTCACCACATGAGGAGACGGGGGCTGAAGTTTTCTTT
cdr3_length: 17; j_call: TRBJ2-1; v_call: TRBV12-3/TRBV12-4; clone_size: many; d_call: NA; cdr3_aa: CASRPSGGLSSYNEQFF; cdr3_nt: TGTGCCAGCCGCCCATCCGGGGGTCTCAGCTCCTACAATGAGCAGTTCTTC
cdr3_length: 12; j_call: TRBJ2-1; v_call: TRBV9; clone_size: many; d_call: NA; cdr3_aa: CASTGAGLEQFF; cdr3_nt: TGTGCCTCCACTGGGGCGGGACTTGAGCAGTTCTTC
cdr3_length: 11; j_call: TRBJ1-2; v_call: TRBV28; clone_size: few; d_call: NA; cdr3_aa: CASSSLFGYTF; cdr3_nt: TGTGCCAGCAGTTCCCTCTTTGGCTACACCTTC
cdr3_length: 13; j_call: TRBJ2-2; v_call: TRBV12-3/TRBV12-4; clone_size: NA; d_call: NA; cdr3_aa: CASSPQDPGELFF; cdr3_nt: TGTGCCAGCAGTCCCCAGGATCCCGGGGAGCTGTTTTTT
cdr3_length: 14; j_call: TRBJ1-4; v_call: TRBV19; clone_size: many; d_call: TRBD1; cdr3_aa: CASSVQGTNEKLFF; cdr3_nt: TGTGCCAGTAGTGTACAGGGGACTAATGAAAAACTGTTTTTT
cdr3_length: 13; j_call: TRBJ1-2; v_call: TRBV29-1; clone_size: many; d_call: NA; cdr3_aa: CSVRVGGTYGYTF; cdr3_nt: TGCAGCGTCAGGGTTGGTGGAACCTATGGCTACACCTTC
cdr3_length: 16; j_call: TRBJ2-3; v_call: TRBV7-3; clone_size: many; d_call: NA; cdr3_aa: CASSLTSPDRTDTQYF; cdr3_nt: TGTGCCAGCAGCTTAACATCGCCCGACAGAACAGATACGCAGTATTTT
cdr3_length: 18; j_call: TRBJ1-2; v_call: TRBV18; clone_size: NA; d_call: NA; cdr3_aa: CASSPLHSGIRKYRGYTF; cdr3_nt: TGTGCCAGCTCACCACTCCACTCAGGGATCAGGAAGTATCGGGGCTACACCTTC
cdr3_length: 14; j_call: TRBJ1-5; v_call: TRBV12-3/TRBV12-4; clone_size: many; d_call: NA; cdr3_aa: CASNQGKVNQPQHF; cdr3_nt: TGTGCCAGCAATCAGGGGAAGGTCAATCAGCCCCAGCATTTT
cdr3_length: 12; j_call: TRBJ2-2; v_call: TRBV6-1; clone_size: many; d_call: NA; cdr3_aa: CASSKNTGELFF; cdr3_nt: TGTGCCAGCAGTAAAAACACCGGGGAGCTGTTTTTT
cdr3_length: 14; j_call: TRBJ2-7; v_call: TRBV7-9; clone_size: NA; d_call: NA; cdr3_aa: CASSSASPGDEQYF; cdr3_nt: TGTGCCAGCAGCTCGGCCTCGCCCGGGGACGAGCAGTACTTC
cdr3_length: 14; j_call: TRBJ1-6; v_call: TRBV2; clone_size: NA; d_call: NA; cdr3_aa: CASRGGRGNSPLHF; cdr3_nt: TGTGCCAGCAGAGGAGGACGGGGGAATTCACCCCTCCACTTT
cdr3_length: 13; j_call: TRBJ2-3; v_call: TRBV29-1; clone_size: few; d_call: NA; cdr3_aa: CSSSQGPADTQYF; cdr3_nt: TGCAGCTCCAGCCAGGGCCCAGCAGATACGCAGTATTTT
cdr3_length: 10; j_call: TRBJ1-5; v_call: TRBV7-9; clone_size: few; d_call: NA; cdr3_aa: CASRNSGQHF; cdr3_nt: TGTGCCAGCAGGAACTCAGGGCAGCATTTT
cdr3_length: 20; j_call: TRBJ2-5; v_call: TRBV20-1; clone_size: few; d_call: TRBD2; cdr3_aa: CSARDAVEPSGGGQKETQYF; cdr3_nt: TGCAGTGCTAGAGATGCCGTCGAGCCGAGCGGGGGAGGGCAAAAAGAGACCCAGTACTTC
cdr3_length: 14; j_call: TRBJ2-7; v_call: TRBV3-1; clone_size: many; d_call: NA; cdr3_aa: CASSHSVGGYEQYF; cdr3_nt: TGTGCCAGCAGCCACTCCGTCGGGGGCTACGAGCAGTACTTC
cdr3_length: 14; j_call: TRBJ2-1; v_call: TRBV19; clone_size: NA; d_call: NA; cdr3_aa: CASSIGLADNEQFF; cdr3_nt: TGTGCCAGTAGTATCGGTCTAGCCGACAATGAGCAGTTCTTC
cdr3_length: 13; j_call: TRBJ2-7; v_call: TRBV11-3; clone_size: many; d_call: NA; cdr3_aa: CASSLVRTYEQYF; cdr3_nt: TGTGCCAGCAGCTTAGTAAGGACCTACGAGCAGTACTTC
cdr3_length: 14; j_call: TRBJ2-1; v_call: TRBV29-1; clone_size: NA; d_call: NA; cdr3_aa: CSVGDSSSYNEQFF; cdr3_nt: TGCAGCGTTGGGGACTCTAGCTCCTACAATGAGCAGTTCTTC
cdr3_length: 16; j_call: TRBJ2-3; v_call: TRBV7-9; clone_size: many; d_call: TRBD2; cdr3_aa: CASSYRLAGATDTQYF; cdr3_nt: TGTGCCAGCAGCTACCGACTAGCGGGGGCCACAGATACGCAGTATTTT
cdr3_length: 12; j_call: TRBJ2-3; v_call: TRBV6-2/TRBV6-3; clone_size: many; d_call: NA; cdr3_aa: CASKGGPDTQYF; cdr3_nt: TGTGCCAGCAAAGGGGGACCAGATACGCAGTATTTT
cdr3_length: 16; j_call: TRBJ1-1; v_call: TRBV27; clone_size: many; d_call: TRBD1; cdr3_aa: CASSWGRGLPITEAFF; cdr3_nt: TGTGCCAGCAGCTGGGGAAGGGGGCTCCCAATCACTGAAGCTTTCTTT
cdr3_length: 15; j_call: TRBJ2-1; v_call: TRBV2; clone_size: few; d_call: TRBD2; cdr3_aa: CASSVASGGAYEQFF; cdr3_nt: TGTGCCAGCAGTGTGGCTAGCGGGGGGGCGTATGAGCAGTTCTTC
cdr3_length: 15; j_call: TRBJ1-2; v_call: TRBV10-3; clone_size: many; d_call: NA; cdr3_aa: CAISEPQGQLNGYTF; cdr3_nt: TGTGCCATCAGTGAGCCACAGGGTCAATTGAATGGCTACACCTTC
cdr3_length: 13; j_call: TRBJ1-6; v_call: TRBV27; clone_size: NA; d_call: NA; cdr3_aa: CASNRGVGSPLHF; cdr3_nt: TGTGCCAGCAATCGAGGGGTGGGTTCACCCCTCCACTTT
cdr3_length: 11; j_call: TRBJ1-2; v_call: TRBV5-5; clone_size: many; d_call: NA; cdr3_aa: CASSSGAGYTF; cdr3_nt: TGTGCCAGCAGTTCCGGGGCTGGCTACACCTTC
cdr3_length: 13; j_call: TRBJ2-1; v_call: TRBV12-3/TRBV12-4; clone_size: NA; d_call: NA; cdr3_aa: CASSRGLYNEQFF; cdr3_nt: TGTGCCAGCAGCCGGGGACTCTACAATGAGCAGTTCTTC
cdr3_length: 15; j_call: TRBJ1-1; v_call: TRBV11-2; clone_size: many; d_call: NA; cdr3_aa: CASSLWFDGNTEAFF; cdr3_nt: TGTGCCAGCAGCTTATGGTTCGACGGGAACACTGAAGCTTTCTTT
cdr3_length: 14; j_call: TRBJ1-1; v_call: TRBV3-1; clone_size: many; d_call: TRBD1; cdr3_aa: CASSPGQVVTEAFF; cdr3_nt: TGTGCCAGCAGCCCTGGACAGGTGGTTACTGAAGCTTTCTTT
cdr3_length: 13; j_call: TRBJ1-6; v_call: TRBV27; clone_size: NA; d_call: NA; cdr3_aa: CASRGGYSSPLHF; cdr3_nt: TGTGCCAGTAGAGGGGGGTACAGCTCACCCCTCCACTTT
cdr3_length: 15; j_call: TRBJ2-1; v_call: TRBV6-5; clone_size: many; d_call: NA; cdr3_aa: CASSYAQGQYNEQFF; cdr3_nt: TGTGCCAGCAGTTACGCGCAGGGGCAGTACAATGAGCAGTTCTTC
cdr3_length: 15; j_call: TRBJ1-2; v_call: TRBV19; clone_size: NA; d_call: TRBD1; cdr3_aa: CASSPSGTGGNGYTF; cdr3_nt: TGTGCCAGTAGTCCCTCCGGGACAGGGGGTAATGGCTACACCTTC
cdr3_length: 15; j_call: TRBJ2-3; v_call: TRBV9; clone_size: many; d_call: NA; cdr3_aa: CASSVAWGPPDTQYF; cdr3_nt: TGTGCCAGCAGCGTAGCTTGGGGACCCCCAGATACGCAGTATTTT
cdr3_length: 15; j_call: TRBJ1-3; v_call: TRBV11-3; clone_size: many; d_call: NA; cdr3_aa: CASSLVGVSGNTIYF; cdr3_nt: TGTGCCAGCAGCTTAGTCGGGGTCTCTGGAAACACCATATATTTT
cdr3_length: 14; j_call: TRBJ1-5; v_call: TRBV28; clone_size: many; d_call: NA; cdr3_aa: CASSSPAGGQPQHF; cdr3_nt: TGTGCCAGCAGTTCGCCTGCAGGTGGGCAGCCCCAGCATTTT
cdr3_length: 16; j_call: TRBJ2-1; v_call: TRBV10-3; clone_size: NA; d_call: TRBD1; cdr3_aa: CAIAGPTGGEYNEQFF; cdr3_nt: TGTGCCATCGCGGGTCCAACAGGGGGAGAATACAATGAGCAGTTCTTC
cdr3_length: 16; j_call: TRBJ2-2; v_call: TRBV19; clone_size: few; d_call: NA; cdr3_aa: CASSWKGTPATGELFF; cdr3_nt: TGTGCCAGTAGTTGGAAGGGGACCCCTGCCACCGGGGAGCTGTTTTTT
cdr3_length: 12; j_call: TRBJ2-2; v_call: TRBV6-6; clone_size: NA; d_call: NA; cdr3_aa: CASSYQGGELFF; cdr3_nt: TGTGCCAGCAGTTACCAAGGCGGGGAGCTGTTTTTT
cdr3_length: 17; j_call: TRBJ2-3; v_call: TRBV2; clone_size: NA; d_call: NA; cdr3_aa: CASSDPWRGISTDTQYF; cdr3_nt: TGTGCCAGCAGTGATCCTTGGAGAGGGATAAGCACAGATACGCAGTATTTT
cdr3_length: 14; j_call: TRBJ1-5; v_call: TRBV6-6; clone_size: many; d_call: NA; cdr3_aa: CASIQKPDGKPQHF; cdr3_nt: TGTGCCAGCATCCAAAAACCCGACGGCAAGCCCCAGCATTTT
cdr3_length: 16; j_call: TRBJ2-3; v_call: TRBV24-1; clone_size: many; d_call: TRBD1; cdr3_aa: CATSDLRSSGGGTQYF; cdr3_nt: TGTGCCACCAGTGATTTACGGAGTTCAGGGGGTGGTACGCAGTATTTT
cdr3_length: 13; j_call: TRBJ1-6; v_call: TRBV29-1; clone_size: many; d_call: NA; cdr3_aa: CSVQQSYNSPLHF; cdr3_nt: TGCAGCGTTCAACAGAGCTATAATTCACCCCTCCACTTT
cdr3_length: 17; j_call: TRBJ1-2; v_call: TRBV3-1; clone_size: many; d_call: NA; cdr3_aa: CASSLGTATLVNYGYTF; cdr3_nt: TGTGCCAGCAGCCTGGGGACGGCTACGCTCGTGAACTATGGCTACACCTTC
cdr3_length: 15; j_call: TRBJ2-2; v_call: TRBV29-1; clone_size: few; d_call: TRBD1; cdr3_aa: CSVGLGQTGAGELFF; cdr3_nt: TGCAGCGTTGGTCTGGGACAGACGGGCGCCGGGGAGCTGTTTTTT
cdr3_length: 12; j_call: TRBJ1-1; v_call: TRBV12-3/TRBV12-4; clone_size: NA; d_call: NA; cdr3_aa: CASSFQVFYAFF; cdr3_nt: TGTGCCAGCAGTTTCCAGGTTTTCTATGCTTTCTTT
cdr3_length: 14; j_call: TRBJ2-7; v_call: TRBV12-3/TRBV12-4; clone_size: few; d_call: NA; cdr3_aa: CASSRPGPPYEQYF; cdr3_nt: TGTGCCAGCAGCCGTCCTGGACCCCCCTACGAGCAGTACTTC
cdr3_length: 14; j_call: TRBJ1-5; v_call: TRBV20-1; clone_size: NA; d_call: NA; cdr3_aa: CSARLSGSTQPQHF; cdr3_nt: TGCAGTGCTAGACTGTCAGGGTCTACTCAGCCCCAGCATTTT